The entry that follows covers one T cell receptor beta chain sequence. Its antigen remains unidentified. Donors counted as nominally healthy when sampled, yet unrecorded immune exposures were likely. These data are taken from a study of cytomegalovirus exposure and HLA in healthy donors. Trimming removed 4 bases from V and 7 bases from J; junction bases left unmatched: 5. The CDR3 is made up of 14 amino acids. Germline CDR1 SGHRS, CDR2 YFSETQ. Primers for the PCR totalled 60 Vbeta and 13 Jbeta. Assay: immunoSEQ multiplex PCR; the TCRdb copy retains only in-frame clones and omits some. The sample has approximately 140,000 clones; about two thirds are singletons. Overall study findings and caveats: Among donors in an Asian-associated ancestry cluster, a later analysis reportedly found fewer N-insertions than the roughly 610-donor mean. Associated with cytomegalovirus, according to the listing, were around 160 TCR beta chains. In a later analysis, a missense DCLRE1C variant was linked to TCR beta V- and J-gene trimming.

The chain combines TRBV5-1 with TRBJ2-4, with 10 bases fitting TRBD1. The sequence was collected from a woman under 30 in good health and CMV-seronegative. Sequencing was done on a sample of PBMCs. In nucleotides, the CDR3 is TGCGCCAGCAGCCCGGGACAGGGGACGAACATTCAGTACTTC. Its protein product is CASSPGQGTNIQYF. The whole variable domain, filled in from reference TRBV5-1 and TRBJ2-4, reads KAGVTQTPRYLIKTRGQQVTLSCSPISGHRSVSWYQQTPGQGLQFLFEYFSETQRNKGNFPGRFSGRQFSNSRSEMNVSTLELGDSALYLCASSPGQGTNIQYFGAGTRLSVL.